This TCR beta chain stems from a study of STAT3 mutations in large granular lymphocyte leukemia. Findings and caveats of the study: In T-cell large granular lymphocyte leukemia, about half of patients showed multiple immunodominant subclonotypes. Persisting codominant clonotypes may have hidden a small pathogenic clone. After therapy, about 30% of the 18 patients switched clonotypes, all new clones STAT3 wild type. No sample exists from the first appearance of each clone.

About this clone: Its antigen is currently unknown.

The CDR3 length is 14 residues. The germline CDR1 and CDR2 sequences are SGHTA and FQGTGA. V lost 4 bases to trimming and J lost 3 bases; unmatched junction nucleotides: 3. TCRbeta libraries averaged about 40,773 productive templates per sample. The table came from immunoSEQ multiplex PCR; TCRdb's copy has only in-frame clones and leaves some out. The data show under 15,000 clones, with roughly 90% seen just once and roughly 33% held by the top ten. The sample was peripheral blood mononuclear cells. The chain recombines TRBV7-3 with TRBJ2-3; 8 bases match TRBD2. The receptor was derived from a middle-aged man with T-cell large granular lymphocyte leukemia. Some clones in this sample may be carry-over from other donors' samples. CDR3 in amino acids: CASSSGGATDTQYF. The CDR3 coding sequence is TGTGCCAGCAGCTCCGGGGGGGCAACAGATACGCAGTATTTT.